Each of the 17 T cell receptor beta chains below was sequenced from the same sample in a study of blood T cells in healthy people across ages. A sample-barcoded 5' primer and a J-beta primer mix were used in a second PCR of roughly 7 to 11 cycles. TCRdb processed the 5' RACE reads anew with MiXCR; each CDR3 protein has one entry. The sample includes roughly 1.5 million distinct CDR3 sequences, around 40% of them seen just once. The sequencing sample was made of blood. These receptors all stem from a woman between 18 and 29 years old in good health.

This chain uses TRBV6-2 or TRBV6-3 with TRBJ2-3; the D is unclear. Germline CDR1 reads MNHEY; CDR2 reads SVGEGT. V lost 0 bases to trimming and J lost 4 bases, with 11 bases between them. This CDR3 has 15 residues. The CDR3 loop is CASSYSGESADTQYF. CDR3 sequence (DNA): TGTGCCAGCAGTTACTCGGGCGAGTCGGCAGATACGCAGTATTTT.

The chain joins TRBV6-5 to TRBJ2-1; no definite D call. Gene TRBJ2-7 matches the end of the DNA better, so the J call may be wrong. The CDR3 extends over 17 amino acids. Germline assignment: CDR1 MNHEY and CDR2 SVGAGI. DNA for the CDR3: TGTGCCAGCAGTTACGATGTGGCGACGAGCTCCTACAATGAGCAGTACTTC. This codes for CASSYDVATSSYNEQYF.

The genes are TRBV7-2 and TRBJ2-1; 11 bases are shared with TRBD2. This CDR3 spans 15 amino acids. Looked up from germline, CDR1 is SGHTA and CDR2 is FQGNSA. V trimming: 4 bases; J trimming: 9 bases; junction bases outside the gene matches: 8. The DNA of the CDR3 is TGTGCCAGCAGCTCACTAGCGGGGGCCGGGGGTGAGCAGTTCTTC. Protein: CASSSLAGAGGEQFF.

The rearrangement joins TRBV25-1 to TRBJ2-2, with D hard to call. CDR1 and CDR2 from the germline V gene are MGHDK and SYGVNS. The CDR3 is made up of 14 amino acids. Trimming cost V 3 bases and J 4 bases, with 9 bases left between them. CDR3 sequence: CASSDQWGTGELFF. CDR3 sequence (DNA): TGTGCCAGCAGTGATCAGTGGGGCACCGGGGAGCTGTTTTTT.

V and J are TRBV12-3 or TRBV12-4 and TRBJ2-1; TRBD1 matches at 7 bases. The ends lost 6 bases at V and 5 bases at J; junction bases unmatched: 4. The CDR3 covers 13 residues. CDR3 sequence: CASRYRGHNEQFF. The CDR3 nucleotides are TGTGCCAGCAGATACAGGGGACACAATGAGCAGTTCTTC.

This CDR3 is CAISGLAPEQFF. The DNA of the CDR3 is TGTGCCATCAGTGGGCTAGCGCCTGAGCAGTTCTTC. V usage is TRBV10-3 and J usage is TRBJ2-1; weak D call: TRBD2 (6 bases). Germline loops: CDR1 ENHRY, CDR2 SYGVKD. Between the trimmed V and J ends, which lost 4 bases and 9 bases, there was a span of 10 bases. The length of the CDR3 is 12 residues.

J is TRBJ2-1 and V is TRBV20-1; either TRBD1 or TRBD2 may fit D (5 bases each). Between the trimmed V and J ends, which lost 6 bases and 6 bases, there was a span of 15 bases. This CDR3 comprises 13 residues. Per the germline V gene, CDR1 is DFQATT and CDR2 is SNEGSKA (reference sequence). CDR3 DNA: TGCAGTGCCACGAGGGTGGACACCAATGAGCAGTTCTTC. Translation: CSATRVDTNEQFF.

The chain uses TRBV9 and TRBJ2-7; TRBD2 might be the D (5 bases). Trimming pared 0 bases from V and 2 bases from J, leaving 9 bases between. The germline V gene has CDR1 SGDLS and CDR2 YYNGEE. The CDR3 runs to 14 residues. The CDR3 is CASSVGTLTYEQYF. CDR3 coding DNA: TGTGCCAGCAGCGTAGGGACTTTGACCTACGAGCAGTACTTC.

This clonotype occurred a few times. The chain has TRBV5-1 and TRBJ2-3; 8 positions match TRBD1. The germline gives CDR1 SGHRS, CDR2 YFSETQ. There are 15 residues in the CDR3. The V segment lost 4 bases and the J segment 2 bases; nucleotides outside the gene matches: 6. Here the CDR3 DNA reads TGCGCCAGCAGCCCAGGGGGCCTACTCACAGATACGCAGTATTTT. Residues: CASSPGGLLTDTQYF.

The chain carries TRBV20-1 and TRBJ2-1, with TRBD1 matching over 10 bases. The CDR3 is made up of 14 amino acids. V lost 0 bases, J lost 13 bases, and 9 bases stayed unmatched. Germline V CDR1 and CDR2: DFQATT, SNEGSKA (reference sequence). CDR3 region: CSAREGQGLETQFF. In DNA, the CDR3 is TGCAGTGCTAGAGAGGGACAGGGGTTAGAGACCCAGTTCTTC.

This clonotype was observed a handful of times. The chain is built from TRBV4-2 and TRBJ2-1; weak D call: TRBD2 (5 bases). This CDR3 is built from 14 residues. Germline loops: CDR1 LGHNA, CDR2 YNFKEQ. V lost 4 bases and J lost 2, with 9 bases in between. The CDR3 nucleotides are TGTGCCAGCAGCCCGGAGGAAGCCTACAATGAGCAGTTCTTC. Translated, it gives CASSPEEAYNEQFF.

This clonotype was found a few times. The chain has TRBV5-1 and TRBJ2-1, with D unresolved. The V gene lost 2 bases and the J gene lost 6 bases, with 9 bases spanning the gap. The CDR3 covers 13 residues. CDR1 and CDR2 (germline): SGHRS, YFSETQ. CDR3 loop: CASSFEILNEQFF. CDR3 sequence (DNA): TGCGCCAGCAGCTTTGAAATCCTCAATGAGCAGTTCTTC.

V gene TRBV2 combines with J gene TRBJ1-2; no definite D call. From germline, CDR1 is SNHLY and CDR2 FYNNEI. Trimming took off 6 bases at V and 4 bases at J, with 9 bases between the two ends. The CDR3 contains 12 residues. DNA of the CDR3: TGTGCCAGCAGGGAACGCACCTATGGCTACACCTTC. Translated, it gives CASRERTYGYTF.

For the CDR3, the DNA is TGTGCCAGCAGCCAAGTCGCCCGAGGGTCCGGTTATGAGCAGTTCTTC. This translates into CASSQVARGSGYEQFF. The chain uses TRBV3-1 and TRBJ2-1, with a possible D match to TRBD2 (5 bases). V was cut by 1 base and J by 8 bases, with 18 bases left in between. The CDR3 contains 16 residues. The germline V gene has CDR1 LGHDT and CDR2 YNNKEL (reference sequence).

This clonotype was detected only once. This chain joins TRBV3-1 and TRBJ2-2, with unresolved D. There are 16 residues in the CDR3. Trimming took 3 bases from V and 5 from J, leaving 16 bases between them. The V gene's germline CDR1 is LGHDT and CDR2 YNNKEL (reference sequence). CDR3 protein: CASSHLRLGRTGELFF. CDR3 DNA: TGTGCCAGCAGCCATCTTCGACTTGGGCGGACCGGGGAGCTGTTTTTT.

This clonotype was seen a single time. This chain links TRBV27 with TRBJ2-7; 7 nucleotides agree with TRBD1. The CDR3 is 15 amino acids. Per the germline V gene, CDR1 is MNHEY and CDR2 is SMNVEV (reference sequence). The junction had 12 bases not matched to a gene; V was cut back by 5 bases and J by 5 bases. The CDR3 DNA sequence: TGTGCCAGCAGTCTTTCTTCACAGGGGATCAACGAGCAGTACTTC. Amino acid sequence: CASSLSSQGINEQYF.

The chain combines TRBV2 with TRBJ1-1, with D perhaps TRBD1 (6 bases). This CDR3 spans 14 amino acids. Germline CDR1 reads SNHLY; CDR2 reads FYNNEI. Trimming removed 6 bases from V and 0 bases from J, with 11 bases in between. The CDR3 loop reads CASRAGTLNTEAFF. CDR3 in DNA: TGTGCCAGCAGGGCCGGGACACTGAACACTGAAGCTTTCTTT.